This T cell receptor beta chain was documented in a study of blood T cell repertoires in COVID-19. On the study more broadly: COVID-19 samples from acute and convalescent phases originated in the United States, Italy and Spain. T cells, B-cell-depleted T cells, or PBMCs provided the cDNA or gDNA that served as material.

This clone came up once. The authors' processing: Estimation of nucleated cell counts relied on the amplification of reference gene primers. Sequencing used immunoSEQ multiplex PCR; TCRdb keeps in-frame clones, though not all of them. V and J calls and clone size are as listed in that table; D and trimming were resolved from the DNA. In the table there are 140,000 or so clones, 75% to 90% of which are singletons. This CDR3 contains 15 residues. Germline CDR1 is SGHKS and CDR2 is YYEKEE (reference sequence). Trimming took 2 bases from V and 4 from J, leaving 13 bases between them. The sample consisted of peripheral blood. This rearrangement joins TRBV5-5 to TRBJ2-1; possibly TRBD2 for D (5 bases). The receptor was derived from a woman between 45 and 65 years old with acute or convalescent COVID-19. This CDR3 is CASSFGDYVYNEQFF. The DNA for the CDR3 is TGTGCCAGCAGCTTCGGCGACTACGTTTACAATGAGCAGTTCTTC.